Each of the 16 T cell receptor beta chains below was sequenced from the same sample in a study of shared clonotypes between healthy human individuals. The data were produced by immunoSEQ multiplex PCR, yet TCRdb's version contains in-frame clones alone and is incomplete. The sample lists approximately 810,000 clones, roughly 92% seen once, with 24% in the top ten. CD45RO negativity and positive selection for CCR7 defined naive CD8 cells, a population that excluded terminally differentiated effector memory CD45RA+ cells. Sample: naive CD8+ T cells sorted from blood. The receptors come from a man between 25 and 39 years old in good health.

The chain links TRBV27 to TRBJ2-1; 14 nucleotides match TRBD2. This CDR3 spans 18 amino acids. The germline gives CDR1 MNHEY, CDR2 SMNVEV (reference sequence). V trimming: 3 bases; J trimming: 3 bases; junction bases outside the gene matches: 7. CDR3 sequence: CASSLGLAGVRRYNEQFF. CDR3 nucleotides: TGTGCCAGCAGTTTGGGACTAGCGGGAGTCAGACGCTACAATGAGCAGTTCTTC.

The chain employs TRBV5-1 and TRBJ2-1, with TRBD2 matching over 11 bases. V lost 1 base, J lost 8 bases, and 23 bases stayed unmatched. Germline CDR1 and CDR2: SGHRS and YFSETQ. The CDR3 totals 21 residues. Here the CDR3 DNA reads TGCGCCAGCAGCTTGTCTGGTCCTAGCGGGAGGTCGTTCGTGGGTTACGATGAGCAGTTCTTC. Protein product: CASSLSGPSGRSFVGYDEQFF.

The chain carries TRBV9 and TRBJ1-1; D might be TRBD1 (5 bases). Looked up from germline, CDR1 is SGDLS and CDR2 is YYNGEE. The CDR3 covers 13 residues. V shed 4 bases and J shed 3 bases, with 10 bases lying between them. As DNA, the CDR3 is TGTGCCAGCAGCCCACAGGATGACACTGAAGCTTTCTTT. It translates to CASSPQDDTEAFF. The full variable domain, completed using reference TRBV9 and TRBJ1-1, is DSGVTQTPKHLITATGQRVTLRCSPRSGDLSVYWYQQSLDQGLQFLIQYYNGEERAKGNILERFSAQQFPDLHSELNLSSLELGDSALYFCASSPQDDTEAFFGQGTRLTVV.

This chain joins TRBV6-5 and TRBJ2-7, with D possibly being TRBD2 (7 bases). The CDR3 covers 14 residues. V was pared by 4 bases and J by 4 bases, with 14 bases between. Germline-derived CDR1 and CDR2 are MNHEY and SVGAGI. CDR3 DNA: TGTGCCAGCAGTTTCGGCAGGGGAGGGTACGAGCAGTACTTC. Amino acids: CASSFGRGGYEQYF.

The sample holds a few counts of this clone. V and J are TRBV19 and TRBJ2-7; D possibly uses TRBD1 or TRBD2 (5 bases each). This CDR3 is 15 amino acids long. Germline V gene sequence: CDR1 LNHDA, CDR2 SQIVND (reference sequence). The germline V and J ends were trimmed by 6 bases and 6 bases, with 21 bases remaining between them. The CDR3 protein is CASSNLGQGDSEQYF. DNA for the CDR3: TGTGCCAGTAGCAACTTAGGCCAGGGAGATTCCGAGCAGTACTTC.

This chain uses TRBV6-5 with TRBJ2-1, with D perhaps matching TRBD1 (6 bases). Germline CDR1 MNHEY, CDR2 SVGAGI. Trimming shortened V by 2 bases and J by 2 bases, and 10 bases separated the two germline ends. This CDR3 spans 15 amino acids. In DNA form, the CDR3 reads TGTGCCAGCAGTTACACCAGGGGCCCCTACAATGAGCAGTTCTTC. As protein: CASSYTRGPYNEQFF.

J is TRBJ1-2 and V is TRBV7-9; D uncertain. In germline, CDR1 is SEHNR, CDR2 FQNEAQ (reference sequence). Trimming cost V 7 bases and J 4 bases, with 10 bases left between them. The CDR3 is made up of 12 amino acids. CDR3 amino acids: CASNNSSYGYTF. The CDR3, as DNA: TGTGCCAGCAACAATAGTTCCTATGGCTACACCTTC.

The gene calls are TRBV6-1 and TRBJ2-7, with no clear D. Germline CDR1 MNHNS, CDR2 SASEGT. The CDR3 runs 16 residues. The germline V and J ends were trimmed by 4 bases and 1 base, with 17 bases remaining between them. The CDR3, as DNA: TGTGCCAGCAGTGGAATGGGTCCCCCATTTTCCTACGAGCAGTACTTC. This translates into CASSGMGPPFSYEQYF.

CDR3 DNA: TGTGCCAGCAGCCCGTTAATAGCTCCCGGCACAGATACGCAGTATTTT. Translated, it gives CASSPLIAPGTDTQYF. The chain joins TRBV5-6 to TRBJ2-3; no reliable D call. Trimming left V 4 bases short and J 1 base short, with 16 bases between. Germline V CDR1 and CDR2: SGHDT, YYEEEE. This CDR3 contains 16 residues.

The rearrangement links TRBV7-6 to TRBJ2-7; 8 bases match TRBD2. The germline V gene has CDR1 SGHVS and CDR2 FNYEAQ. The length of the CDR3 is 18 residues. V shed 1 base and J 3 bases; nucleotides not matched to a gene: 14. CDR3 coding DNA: TGTGCCAGCAGCTTAGGAGACTGGACTAGCCCCCTAGTCTACGAGCAGTACTTC. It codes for CASSLGDWTSPLVYEQYF. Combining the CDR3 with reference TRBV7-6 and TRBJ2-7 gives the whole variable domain GAGVSQSPRYKVTKRGQDVALRCDPISGHVSLYWYRQALGQGPEFLTYFNYEAQQDKSGLPNDRFSAERPEGSISTLTIQRTEQRDSAMYRCASSLGDWTSPLVYEQYFGPGTRLTVT.

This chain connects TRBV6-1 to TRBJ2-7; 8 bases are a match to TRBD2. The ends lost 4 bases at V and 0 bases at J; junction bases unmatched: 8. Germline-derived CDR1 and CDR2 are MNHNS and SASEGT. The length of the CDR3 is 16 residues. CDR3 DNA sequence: TGTGCCAGCAGTGGGATGACCGGGACTAGCTCCTACGAGCAGTACTTC. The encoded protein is CASSGMTGTSSYEQYF.

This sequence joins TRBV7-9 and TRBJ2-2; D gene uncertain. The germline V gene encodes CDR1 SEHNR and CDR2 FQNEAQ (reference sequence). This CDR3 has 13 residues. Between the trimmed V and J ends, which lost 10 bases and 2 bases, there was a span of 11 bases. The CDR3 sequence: CANPALNTGELFF. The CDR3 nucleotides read TGTGCCAACCCAGCCCTCAACACCGGGGAGCTGTTTTTT.

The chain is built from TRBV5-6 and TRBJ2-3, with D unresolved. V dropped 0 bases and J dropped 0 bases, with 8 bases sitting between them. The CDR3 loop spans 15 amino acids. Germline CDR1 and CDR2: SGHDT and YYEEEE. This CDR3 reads CASSLDHDSTDTQYF. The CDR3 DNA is TGTGCCAGCAGCTTGGACCACGACAGCACAGATACGCAGTATTTT.

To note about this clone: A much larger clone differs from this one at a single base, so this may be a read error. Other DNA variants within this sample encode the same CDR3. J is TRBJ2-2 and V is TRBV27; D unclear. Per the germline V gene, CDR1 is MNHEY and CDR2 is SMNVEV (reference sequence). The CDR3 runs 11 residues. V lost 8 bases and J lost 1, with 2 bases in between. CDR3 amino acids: CASRNTGELFF. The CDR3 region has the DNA TGTGCCAGCCGGAACACCGGGGAGCTGTTTTTT.

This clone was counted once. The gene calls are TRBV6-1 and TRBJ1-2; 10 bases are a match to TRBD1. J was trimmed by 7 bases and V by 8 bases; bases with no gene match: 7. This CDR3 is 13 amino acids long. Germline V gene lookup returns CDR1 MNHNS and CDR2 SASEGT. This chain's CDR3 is CASGTGAQGGYTF. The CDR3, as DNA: TGTGCCAGCGGGACAGGGGCCCAAGGTGGCTACACCTTC.

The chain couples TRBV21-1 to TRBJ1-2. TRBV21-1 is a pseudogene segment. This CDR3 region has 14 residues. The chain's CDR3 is CASSKDVTNYGYTF. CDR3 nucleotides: TGTGCCAGCTCTAAGGACGTTACTAACTATGGCTACACCTTC.